This T cell receptor (beta chain) is from a study of CD8 T cells in Susac syndrome. Sequencing of TCR beta was performed on blood CD8+ T cells and on blood CD4+ T cells. Control patients had untreated stable or active relapsing-remitting multiple sclerosis by revised McDonald criteria. Negative isolation yielded the CD8+ and CD4+ T cells, while FACS enriched the TEMRA cells. Random hexamers were used to reverse transcribe about 0.45 to 1 ug of RNA. The immunoSEQ assay covered 54 Vbeta and 13 Jbeta segments for CDR3. Each CDR3 protein gets one entry after TCRdb re-called the immunoSEQ multiplex PCR reads with MiXCR. The table lists approximately 270,000 distinct CDR3 sequences, around 93% of them singletons, with roughly 0.072% in the top ten. This CDR3 is 16 amino acids long. Germline CDR1 SGHTA, CDR2 FQGTGA. After removal of 5 bases from V and 3 bases from J, the junction contained 10 bases not matched to a gene.

This TCR came from a human donor with multiple sclerosis. The sample was CD4+ T cells from PBMCs. This chain connects TRBV7-3 to TRBJ1-1; 9 bases fit TRBD1. The CDR3 DNA reads TGTGCCAGCAGCCTTAACCGGGGACAGGGTGACACTGAAGCTTTCTTT. It codes for CASSLNRGQGDTEAFF.